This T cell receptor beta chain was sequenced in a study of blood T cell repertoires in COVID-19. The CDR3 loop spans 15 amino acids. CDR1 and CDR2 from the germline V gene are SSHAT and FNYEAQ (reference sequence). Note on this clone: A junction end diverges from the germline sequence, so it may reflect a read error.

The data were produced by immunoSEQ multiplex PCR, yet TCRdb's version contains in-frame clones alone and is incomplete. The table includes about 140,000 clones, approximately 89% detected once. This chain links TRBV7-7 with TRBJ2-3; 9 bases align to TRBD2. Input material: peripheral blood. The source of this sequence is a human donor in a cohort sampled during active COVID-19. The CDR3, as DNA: TGTGCTAGCAGCTTGGGAGCGGGGGGCCCTGATACGCAGTATTTT. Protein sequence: CASSLGAGGPDTQYF.